The 23 T cell receptor beta chains reported below all come from one sample, sequenced in a study of T cells in Graves' hyperthyroidism and ophthalmopathy. RNA transcripts served as the template for amplifying TCR beta CDR3 regions. First-round RT-PCR of the TCR CDR3 relied on the HTBI primer set. TCRdb independently ran MiXCR on the multiplex PCR reads; one entry per CDR3 protein. The sample has 450,000 to 500,000 distinct CDR3 sequences; less than 25% are singletons. The sample taken for sequencing was blood. The source is a woman aged 70 to 79 with Graves' ophthalmopathy.

There are a few counts of this clonotype. The CDR3 nucleotides are TGCGCCAGCAGCTTGGATATGGGGATCGCTGAAGCTTTCTTT. Encoded protein: CASSLDMGIAEAFF. The V call is TRBV5-1, the J call TRBJ1-1, with D hard to call. CDR3 length equals 14 residues. Germline values: CDR1 SGHRS, CDR2 YFSETQ. Trimming took 0 bases from V and 6 from J, leaving 12 bases between them.

This clonotype has a handful of counts. The chain links TRBV11-2 to TRBJ2-2, with a possible D match to TRBD2 (6 bases). V was pared by 5 bases and J by 7 bases, with 8 bases between. Germline V gene sequence: CDR1 SGHAT, CDR2 FQNNGV. This CDR3 contains 12 residues. The CDR3 region is CASSRGVGELFF. CDR3 nucleotides: TGTGCCAGCAGCCGCGGGGTCGGGGAGCTGTTTTTT. Full variable domain (remainder filled in from reference TRBV11-2 and TRBJ2-2): EAGVAQSPRYKIIEKRQSVAFWCNPISGHATLYWYQQILGQGPKLLIQFQNNGVVDDSQLPKDRFSAERLKGVDSTLKIQPAKLEDSAVYLCASSRGVGELFFGEGSRLTVL.

This clonotype was observed a few times. One junction end disagrees with the germline gene, perhaps due to a read error. This chain joins TRBV6-5 and TRBJ2-5, with TRBD1 matching 7 bases. This CDR3 comprises 12 residues. Germline values: CDR1 MNHEY, CDR2 SVGAGI. CDR3 sequence reads: CASSYRTGPQNF. As DNA, the CDR3 is TGTGCCAGCAGTTACAGGACAGGACCCCAGAACTTC.

This clonotype was seen just once. DNA for the CDR3: TGCAGTGCTAGCGACAGGGGGTTTGCCGGGGAGCTGTTTTTT. Its translation is CSASDRGFAGELFF. The chain employs TRBV20-1 and TRBJ2-2; 9 nucleotides agree with TRBD1. Trimming took 3 bases from V and 6 from J; bases not matched to a gene: 5. This CDR3 region has 14 residues. Germline values: CDR1 DFQATT, CDR2 SNEGSKA (reference sequence).

The chain combines TRBV6-1 with TRBJ1-1; 8 bases fit TRBD1. After removal of 5 bases from V and 10 bases from J, the junction contained 12 bases not matched to a gene. This CDR3 has 14 amino acids. Germline V gene lookup returns CDR1 MNHNS and CDR2 SASEGT. In DNA, the CDR3 is TGTGCCAGCAGTTCCGCACCTTACAGGGGGGGAGCTTTCTTT. This codes for CASSSAPYRGGAFF.

The chain joins TRBV5-1 to TRBJ2-1, with TRBD2 as a possible D gene (6 bases). The V gene lost 0 bases and the J gene lost 4 bases, with 14 bases spanning the gap. The CDR3 is 16 residues long. The germline CDR1 and CDR2 sequences are SGHRS and YFSETQ. CDR3 DNA: TGCGCCAGCAGCTTGGGTTCGCTAGCGTCATACAATGAGCAGTTCTTC. Protein product: CASSLGSLASYNEQFF.

Ten or more counts support this clonotype. The chain joins TRBV11-2 to TRBJ2-7; 7 nucleotides agree with TRBD2. The V gene's germline CDR1 is SGHAT and CDR2 FQNNGV. Trimming at V came to 5 bases and at J to 4 bases, leaving 11 bases not matched to a gene. The length of the CDR3 is 15 residues. This CDR3 is CASSEDPGGTYEQYF. The CDR3 region has the DNA TGTGCCAGCAGCGAGGATCCGGGAGGCACTTACGAGCAGTACTTC.

The genes are TRBV6-1 and TRBJ2-5; the match to TRBD1 covers 7 bases. The CDR3 loop spans 16 amino acids. J was trimmed by 7 bases and V by 6 bases; bases with no gene match: 17. Germline CDR1 and CDR2: MNHNS and SASEGT. CDR3 sequence reads: CASRPHVQGTYGTQYF. The CDR3 DNA follows: TGTGCCAGCAGACCCCACGTACAGGGGACATATGGGACCCAGTACTTC.

V gene TRBV2 combines with J gene TRBJ2-1; the match to TRBD1 covers 9 bases. Germline loops: CDR1 SNHLY, CDR2 FYNNEI. V shed 6 bases and J 2 bases; nucleotides not matched to a gene: 8. There are 16 residues in the CDR3. CDR3 sequence: CASSAGQGNTYNEQFF. In DNA form, the CDR3 reads TGTGCCAGCAGCGCCGGACAGGGGAATACCTACAATGAGCAGTTCTTC. Based on the CDR3 plus reference TRBV2 and TRBJ2-1, the full variable domain is EPEVTQTPSHQVTQMGQEVILRCVPISNHLYFYWYRQILGQKVEFLVSFYNNEISEKSEIFDDQFSVERPDGSNFTLKIRSTKLEDSAMYFCASSAGQGNTYNEQFFGPGTRLTVL.

This clonotype was observed at least ten times. The V gene is TRBV3-1, the J gene TRBJ1-1; D unresolved. Trimming removed 4 bases from V and 1 base from J, with 10 bases in between. CDR3 length equals 14 residues. The germline CDR1 and CDR2 sequences are LGHDT and YNNKEL (reference sequence). CDR3 loop: CASSPLHTNTEAFF. As DNA, the CDR3 is TGTGCCAGCAGCCCCCTCCATACGAACACTGAAGCTTTCTTT.

The table lists this clonotype with a few counts. The J gene is TRBJ2-1, the V gene TRBV5-5, with D perhaps TRBD1 or TRBD2 (5 bases each). Trimming stripped 6 bases from V and 4 bases from J, with 14 bases between. The germline V gene has CDR1 SGHKS and CDR2 YYEKEE (reference sequence). There are 14 residues in the CDR3. DNA of the CDR3: TGTGCCAGCAATTTGGGGGTCCGTTACAATGAGCAGTTCTTC. Its protein is CASNLGVRYNEQFF.

This clonotype occurred a few times. This chain links TRBV27 with TRBJ1-2; D is ambiguous. The CDR3 covers 15 residues. Looked up from germline, CDR1 is MNHEY and CDR2 is SMNVEV (reference sequence). The V gene lost 5 bases and the J gene lost 1 base, with 14 bases spanning the gap. CDR3 DNA: TGTGCCAGCAGTCCCCAACAGCCATTTAACTATGGCTACACCTTC. This encodes CASSPQQPFNYGYTF.

The chain carries TRBV28 and TRBJ2-5; no clear D. This CDR3 has 16 residues. Germline assignment: CDR1 MDHEN and CDR2 SYDVKM. V shed 4 bases and J shed 4 bases, with 19 bases lying between them. The CDR3 DNA is TGTGCCAGCAGTTCCCCCCCGGCCCAGAAAATAGAGACCCAGTACTTC. Encoded protein: CASSSPPAQKIETQYF.

The V gene is TRBV10-1, the J gene TRBJ1-1, with 9 bases matching TRBD1. The CDR3 has 14 amino acids. CDR1 and CDR2 (germline): WNHNN, SYGVQD (reference sequence). The junction had 6 bases not matched to a gene; V was cut back by 6 bases and J by 4 bases. The CDR3, as DNA: TGCGCCAGCAGCCCAGGACAGGGGTTCACTGAAGCTTTCTTT. This sequence encodes CASSPGQGFTEAFF.

The rearrangement links TRBV30 to TRBJ1-2, with D unresolved. The CDR3 extends over 11 amino acids. Germline V lookup: CDR1 GTSNPN, CDR2 SVGIG (reference sequence). The V end lost 6 bases, the J end lost 3 bases, and 8 bases lay between the germline ends. The CDR3 bases are TGTGCCTGTCACTTGGACTATGGCTACACCTTC. It yields the protein CACHLDYGYTF.

This clonotype has at least ten counts. The chain links TRBV7-9 to TRBJ2-7; 12 bases match TRBD2. Unmatched junction bases numbered 2, after V lost 6 bases and J lost 2 bases. CDR1 and CDR2 from the germline V gene are SEHNR and FQNEAQ (reference sequence). The CDR3 extends over 14 amino acids. The CDR3 protein is CASSPSGRAYEQYF. Here the CDR3 DNA reads TGTGCCAGCAGTCCTAGCGGGAGGGCCTACGAGCAGTACTTC. The whole variable domain, remainder taken from reference TRBV7-9 and TRBJ2-7, is DTGVSQNPRHKITKRGQNVTFRCDPISEHNRLYWYRQTLGQGPEFLTYFQNEAQLEKSRLLSDRFSAERPKGSFSTLEIQRTEQGDSAMYLCASSPSGRAYEQYFGPGTRLTVT.

This clonotype was observed many times. V is TRBV2 and J is TRBJ1-2; possible D gene TRBD1, 5 bases. Between the trimmed V and J ends, which lost 2 bases and 5 bases, there was a span of 12 bases. The germline gives CDR1 SNHLY, CDR2 FYNNEI. The CDR3 spans 14 residues. This chain's CDR3 is CASSEPRGGYGYTF. In nucleotides, the CDR3 is TGTGCCAGCAGTGAACCCCGCGGGGGGTATGGCTACACCTTC. Full variable domain (missing parts from reference TRBV2 and TRBJ1-2): EPEVTQTPSHQVTQMGQEVILRCVPISNHLYFYWYRQILGQKVEFLVSFYNNEISEKSEIFDDQFSVERPDGSNFTLKIRSTKLEDSAMYFCASSEPRGGYGYTFGSGTRLTVV.

This clonotype was detected a few times. The V and J genes are TRBV20-1 and TRBJ2-7, with 11 bases lining up with TRBD2. This CDR3 comprises 14 residues. Looked up from germline, CDR1 is DFQATT and CDR2 is SNEGSKA (reference sequence). With V trimmed by 5 bases and J by 2 bases, 5 bases remained unmatched. The chain's CDR3 is CSALTSGTTYEQYF. For the CDR3, the DNA is TGCAGTGCTCTGACTAGCGGGACAACCTACGAGCAGTACTTC.

This chain uses TRBV5-1 with TRBJ2-4, with TRBD2 matching 8 bases. The CDR3 is 16 residues long. The V gene's germline CDR1 is SGHRS and CDR2 YFSETQ. V lost 1 base and J lost 3; bases outside the gene matches: 6. The CDR3 DNA follows: TGCGCCAGCAGCTTGACTAGCGGTGGGGTCAAAAACATTCAGTACTTC. Translated, it gives CASSLTSGGVKNIQYF.

V usage is TRBV4-2 and J usage is TRBJ2-2; no definite D call. The germline CDR1 and CDR2 sequences are LGHNA and YNFKEQ. The V end lost 1 base, the J end lost 5 bases, and 5 bases lay between the germline ends. This CDR3 is built from 13 residues. The CDR3 DNA reads TGTGCCAGCAGCCAAGTTGGGACCGGGGAGCTGTTTTTT. Its translation: CASSQVGTGELFF.

In this sample, this clonotype turned up many times. This chain links TRBV5-1 with TRBJ1-1; tentatively, D is TRBD1 (5 bases). The germline gives CDR1 SGHRS, CDR2 YFSETQ. The V gene lost 1 base and the J gene lost 5 bases, with 6 bases spanning the gap. This CDR3 contains 12 residues. The CDR3 reads CASSLSGTEAFF. The CDR3 nucleotides read TGCGCCAGCAGCTTGTCAGGGACTGAAGCTTTCTTT.

The V gene is TRBV20-1, the J gene TRBJ2-5; 9 nucleotides align to TRBD1. The V gene's germline CDR1 is DFQATT and CDR2 SNEGSKA (reference sequence). The length of the CDR3 is 14 residues. Trimming removed 3 bases from V and 4 bases from J; junction bases left unmatched: 6. CDR3 sequence reads: CSASTGGGLETQYF. CDR3 DNA: TGCAGTGCTAGCACAGGGGGCGGTCTAGAGACCCAGTACTTC.

This clonotype was seen repeatedly, ten times or more. The chain carries TRBV7-2 and TRBJ1-2; no clear D. The V and J ends lost 6 bases and 4 bases respectively, with 15 bases between them. The CDR3 is 14 amino acids. Germline V gene data show CDR1 as SGHTA and CDR2 as FQGNSA. The CDR3 region is CASRRSGSIYGYTF. CDR3 DNA sequence: TGTGCCAGCAGGAGGTCGGGCAGCATCTATGGCTACACCTTC.